This entry describes one TCR beta chain. The antigen remains unidentified. The data originate from a study of OX40 agonist ivuxolimab in advanced cancers. About the research overall: All patients had ivuxolimab intravenously every 2 weeks at 0.01 to 10 mg/kg. Dose-escalation cases comprised hepatocellular carcinoma, melanoma, renal cell or head and neck cancer. Study-level points and caveats: Circulating CD4+ and CD8+ T cells showed clonal expansion by week 6 at 0.1 to 3.0 mg/kg.

V was trimmed by 3 bases and J by 6 bases, leaving 12 bases between them. The CDR3 spans 14 residues. CDR1 SGDLS and CDR2 YYNGEE come from the germline V gene. Generated by immunoSEQ multiplex PCR, the TCRdb table keeps only in-frame clones and is missing some. Among roughly 56,000 clones, 65% to 85% were seen once, and the ten largest hold roughly 1.5%. The receptor's source is an adult with an advanced solid tumor such as melanoma, head and neck, liver or kidney cancer. The chain is built from TRBV9 and TRBJ2-2; D remains ambiguous. This specimen was CD4+ or CD8+ T cells sorted from blood, taken in a trial of the OX40 agonist ivuxolimab. As DNA, the CDR3 is TGTGCCAGCAGCGCCGCACTCGTCCCCGGGGAGCTGTTTTTT. This encodes CASSAALVPGELFF.